This T cell receptor beta chain is drawn from a study of PD-L1 blockade in urothelial cancer (TCRdb year 2017). A note on the overall study: Therapy was started around 2014 for all patients, and atezolizumab 1,200 mg was administered intravenously every 3 weeks. Durable clinical benefit was achieved by nine patients and was not achieved by 20 patients. Blood samples were analyzed at two time points: 3 weeks after treatment start (second dose) and 6 weeks after treatment start. Approximately 29 patients had pretreatment blood TCR-seq, around 25 had at least one posttreatment blood collection, and around 25 had tumor TCR-seq. An ECOG performance status of 0 or 1 was recorded for the patients, and 0 to 3 prior chemotherapy regimens had been received by the patients. About 90% of the roughly 30 patients were identified as males with urothelial cancer of bladder origin, and a prior smoking history was reported by 18 of 29 patients. The study, an exploratory multi-omic analysis, examined somatic, immune and clinical correlates of response to PD-L1 blockade with atezolizumab in urothelial cancer. TCR sequencing covered pretreatment tumor samples and matched, serially collected peripheral blood taken before and after atezolizumab treatment. In the same patients who had TCR sequencing, pretreatment tumors also underwent whole exome sequencing and RNA sequencing. Durable clinical benefit was defined as a progression-free survival longer than 6 months, and TCR features were additionally tested against progression-free survival and overall survival. Blood samples gave median yields of about 150,000 T cells and approximately 80,000 unique TCRs, along with a median clonality of 0.080. Overall study results and their limits: Among patients with durable benefit, tumor-associated TCR clones showed greater expansion in peripheral blood 3 weeks after treatment started (n of about 21, p = 0.022). Because the sample size was small (n ≈ 27) and many of the analyses were exploratory, the results are meant to be hypothesis-generating. A pretreatment peripheral blood TCR clonality below the median was linked to improved progression-free and overall survival.

Taken with the paper, the label for time point translates to: pretreatment peripheral blood. The cohort included 29 patients with locally advanced or metastatic urothelial carcinoma who were treated at Memorial Sloan Kettering on a trial protocol. Peripheral blood mononuclear cells were collected pretreatment and during treatment, with between 1 and 8 total time points per patient. The Qiagen DNeasy Blood extraction kit was used to purify genomic DNA from total PBMCs and tumor samples. PBMCs were collected pretreatment and during treatment, and were isolated and stored as previously described. Inclusive of the bounding cysteine and phenylalanine, the CDR3 is 17 residues long. Left in the record is the CDR3 DNA by itself, 51 bases read in frame from the first base. V has 1 base trimmed and J has 5 bases trimmed; junction bases matching no gene number 9. Based on the germline V gene, the CDR1 and CDR2 sequences are SGHTA and FQGNSA.

In regard to this clone: There is no known antigen for this receptor. Base qualities are missing; no much larger clone stands one base away.

Synthetic TCR analog templates were spiked into each PCR to estimate absolute template abundance from read counts. The immunoSEQ assay was used to amplify TCRbeta CDR3 regions from genomic DNA with bias-controlled V and J gene primers. Rearranged TCRbeta segments were sequenced at approximately 20X coverage. On the authors' methods: Clustering was used to correct sequencing errors, and CDR3s were annotated against IMGT so that V, D and J genes could be assigned. Only productive TCRbeta rearrangements were used in downstream analyses, excluding out-of-frame or stop-codon sequences. Clonality was calculated as one minus the Shannon entropy normalized by the log of the number of unique productive sequences. Clones differing between time points or between blood and tumor were identified by Fisher's exact test with Benjamini-Hochberg correction at adjusted p below 0.01. Imported from immuneACCESS, the table was reduced by TCRdb to in-frame sequences with V and J called. These copies leave out some clones; in studies compared against another copy, an unresolved V gene accounts for under half, and the cause of the remainder is not known. The D gene and trimming were derived from the DNA, and the V and J assignments and clone size from that table. The sample table records around 38,000 clones; approximately 87% of these occur just once. The ten largest clones represent approximately 14% of the sample.

The sequenced sample was PBMCs, obtained around atezolizumab (anti-PD-L1) treatment. The sequence links TRBV7-2 to TRBJ2-7; TRBD2 matches 12 bases in the middle. This sequence originates from a man between 60 and 75 years old with urothelial cancer. CDR3 reads: CASSLGAASGGVHEQYF. The sequenced DNA is TGTGCCAGCAGCTTAGGGGCGGCTAGCGGGGGGGTCCACGAGCAGTACTTC.